This T cell receptor (beta chain) is drawn from a study of vaccination effects on CD4 cells after COVID-19. This clone was counted once. Its matching antigen is unknown. Trimming removed 0 bases at V and 2 bases at J, with 9 bases between. The germline gives CDR1 SGDLS, CDR2 YYNGEE. This CDR3 region has 15 residues. Sequencing followed a ViraFEST assay step that expanded antigen-specific CD4+ T cells with viral peptide pools. After roughly 9 days in culture, the CD4+ T cells were isolated. None of the vaccinated had previously contracted SARS-CoV-2, and their nucleocapsid antibodies tested negative. Clones were read by immunoSEQ multiplex PCR, and TCRdb kept only the in-frame ones, dropping some. Found here are about 41,000 clones, roughly 76% of them singletons; the top ten hold under 30%.

J is TRBJ1-3 and V is TRBV9; no clear D. The material sequenced was CD4+ T cells from PBMCs cultured with HCoV-OC43 spike peptides, taken before COVID-19 vaccination. Subset meaning: HCoV-OC43 spike overlapping peptide pool stimulation. The receptor was derived from a human donor who received a COVID-19 vaccine. The CDR3 sequence: CASSVGVETGNTIYF. The CDR3 DNA is TGTGCCAGCAGCGTAGGAGTAGAAACTGGAAACACCATATATTTT.